This T cell receptor (beta chain) comes out of a study of cytomegalovirus exposure and HLA in healthy donors. Primers for the PCR totalled 60 Vbeta and 13 Jbeta. TCRdb keeps only in-frame clones here, not all; method: immunoSEQ multiplex PCR. The table lists 84,000 or so clones, less than 85% of them singletons. The J segment lost 3 bases and the V segment lost 3 bases, leaving 1 base of the junction unmatched. Germline CDR1 reads MDHEN; CDR2 reads SYDVKM. The CDR3 loop spans 14 amino acids. This TCR was sampled from a woman aged 50 to 60 in good health and CMV-seronegative. The gene calls are TRBV28 and TRBJ2-3; 9 positions agree with TRBD2. Sequences were obtained from PBMCs. CDR3 coding DNA: TGTGCCAGCAGTTTCGCGGGAGGGACAGATACGCAGTATTTT. As protein: CASSFAGGTDTQYF.